The next 25 T cell receptor beta chains were all read from a single sample in a study of T-cell memory formation after mild COVID-19. TCRdb reprocessed the 5' RACE reads with MiXCR, giving one entry per CDR3 protein. The sample lists fewer than 350,000 distinct CDR3 sequences; about 20% were seen once. The material sequenced was PBMCs or a T cell subset sorted from them (not recorded which). The origin of the receptors is a man aged 18 to 29 who had mild COVID-19 (a few samples of this study predate the infection). Cell type and time point are not known.

This clonotype was seen a few times. The V and J genes are TRBV5-8 and TRBJ1-5; 8 bases line up with TRBD1. V dropped 4 bases and J dropped 2; count of bases not matched to a gene: 11. Germline-derived CDR1 and CDR2 are SGHTS and YDEGEE. There are 17 residues in the CDR3. The CDR3 protein is CASSPRQGTIGNQPQHF. CDR3 nucleotides: TGTGCCAGCAGCCCTAGACAGGGGACCATCGGCAATCAGCCCCAGCATTTT.

A few counts support this clonotype. The CDR3 bases are TGTGCCAGCAGCGACCTACAGGGGGTCTACACCTTC. Its translation is CASSDLQGVYTF. This chain joins TRBV7-9 and TRBJ1-2, with 8 bases aligning to TRBD1. Germline values: CDR1 SEHNR, CDR2 FQNEAQ (reference sequence). Unmatched junction bases numbered 6, after V lost 5 bases and J lost 10 bases. The CDR3 contains 12 residues.

The chain is built from TRBV7-2 and TRBJ2-4; tentatively, D is TRBD2 (5 bases). The germline V and J ends were trimmed by 1 base and 9 bases, with 7 bases remaining between them. CDR3 length: 12 amino acids. Looked up from germline, CDR1 is SGHTA and CDR2 is FQGNSA. In nucleotides, the CDR3 is TGTGCCAGCAGCTTAGAAAGCGGCATTCAGTACTTC. Protein: CASSLESGIQYF.

This clonotype was seen at least ten times. The gene calls are TRBV20-1 and TRBJ2-7; no firm D call. V lost 0 bases and J 5 bases, leaving 8 bases between the germline ends. The length of the CDR3 is 12 residues. CDR1 and CDR2 (germline): DFQATT, SNEGSKA (reference sequence). CDR3 DNA sequence: TGCAGTGCTAGAGATCAATTGGACGAGCAGTACGTC. Translation gives CSARDQLDEQYV.

The table lists this clonotype with a few counts. The genes are TRBV12-3 or TRBV12-4 and TRBJ1-2; D gene uncertain. The CDR3 has 12 amino acids. With 10 bases removed from V and 3 bases from J, the gap between germline ends came to 12 bases. Written as DNA, the CDR3 is TGTGCCACCTCTAATGGAGACTATGGCTACACCTTC. Protein sequence: CATSNGDYGYTF.

In its sample, this clonotype was seen many times. This rearrangement joins TRBV6-2 or TRBV6-3 to TRBJ2-7, with 10 nucleotides matching TRBD1. The CDR3 totals 14 residues. The ends lost 6 bases at V and 6 bases at J; junction bases unmatched: 8. CDR1 MNHEY and CDR2 SVGEGT come from the germline V gene. The CDR3 reads CASSTRQGAIEQYV. The CDR3 DNA sequence: TGTGCCAGCAGCACACGACAGGGGGCCATCGAGCAGTACGTC.

The genes are TRBV12-3 or TRBV12-4 and TRBJ2-5; D gene ambiguous. The CDR3 has 12 residues. Deletions cut 2 bases from V and 5 bases from J, with 6 bases between. For the CDR3, the DNA is TGTGCCAGCAGTTTACTCGAGGAGACCCAGTACTTC. It specifies CASSLLEETQYF.

In its sample, this clonotype was seen a few times. This chain's CDR3 is CASSVGLEDRDTQYF. The CDR3, as DNA: TGTGCCAGCAGCGTAGGCCTAGAAGACAGGGATACGCAGTATTTT. The chain couples TRBV9 to TRBJ2-3; D possibly corresponds to TRBD1 (6 bases). Germline values: CDR1 SGDLS, CDR2 YYNGEE. The CDR3 loop spans 15 amino acids. With 0 bases removed from V and 6 bases from J, the gap between germline ends came to 14 bases.

This clonotype was seen more than once but under ten times. The gene calls are TRBV20-1 and TRBJ1-2; no definite D call. The V end was cut by 0 bases, the J end by 8 bases, with 13 bases between. The CDR3 has 13 amino acids. Germline CDR1 is DFQATT and CDR2 is SNEGSKA (reference sequence). The CDR3 spells CSARDRGVWGYTF. The CDR3 coding sequence is TGCAGTGCTAGAGATCGAGGCGTCTGGGGCTACACCTTC.

At least ten counts were recorded for this clonotype. The rearrangement joins TRBV16 to TRBJ2-7; D perhaps matches TRBD1 (5 bases). The CDR3 is 16 amino acids. Trimming pared 0 bases from V and 1 base from J, leaving 13 bases between. The germline CDR1 and CDR2 sequences are KGHSY and FQNENV. This CDR3 is CASSQSVQGSSYEQYV. Written as DNA, the CDR3 is TGTGCCAGCAGCCAATCGGTCCAGGGCTCGTCCTACGAGCAGTACGTC.

The rearrangement links TRBV7-8 to TRBJ2-1; D may be TRBD1 (6 bases). From germline, CDR1 is SGHVS and CDR2 FQNEAQ. Trimming removed 5 bases at V and 9 bases at J, with 20 bases between. The CDR3 consists of 15 residues. The CDR3: CASSPLGGPSGEQFF. Here the CDR3 DNA reads TGTGCCAGCAGCCCGCTTGGGGGCCCGAGCGGTGAGCAGTTCTTC.

The chain joins TRBV5-5 to TRBJ2-5; D possibly matches TRBD1 or TRBD2 (6 bases each). This CDR3 region has 16 residues. Per the germline V gene, CDR1 is SGHKS and CDR2 is YYEKEE (reference sequence). V was trimmed by 0 bases and J by 2 bases, leaving 14 bases between them. CDR3 sequence (DNA): TGTGCCAGCAGCTTGGTGCCAGGGGAGGTTCAAGAGACCCAGTACTTC. It codes for CASSLVPGEVQETQYF.

The rearrangement links TRBV6-2 or TRBV6-3 to TRBJ2-7; 7 bases map to TRBD1. The CDR3 consists of 13 residues. The V segment lost 6 bases and the J segment 6 bases; nucleotides outside the gene matches: 8. Germline V gives CDR1 MNHEY, CDR2 SVGEGT. The CDR3 bases are TGTGCCAGCAGACCGGTGACAGGGAGCGAGCAGTACTTC. Its translation is CASRPVTGSEQYF.

This clonotype appeared a few times. V gene TRBV6-2 or TRBV6-3 combines with J gene TRBJ1-1; tentative D call: TRBD1 (5 bases). V lost 6 bases and J lost 4, with 12 bases in between. Germline lookup yields CDR1 MNHEY and CDR2 SVGEGT. The CDR3 totals 13 residues. The CDR3 DNA sequence: TGTGCCAGCAGCTTTGGGACGTCCACTGAAGCTTTCTTT. Translation gives CASSFGTSTEAFF.

The J gene is TRBJ1-5, the V gene TRBV7-3; D remains ambiguous. The ends were cut back, 3 bases at V and 9 bases at J, with 12 bases in the middle. Germline lookup yields CDR1 SGHTA and CDR2 FQGTGA. This CDR3 has 13 residues. The CDR3 protein is CASSLGGGSPQHF. Written as DNA, the CDR3 is TGTGCCAGCAGCTTGGGCGGTGGTTCGCCCCAGCATTTT.

This clonotype has only a few counts. The chain links TRBV7-6 to TRBJ2-1; D is uncertain. This CDR3 contains 11 residues. The germline V gene has CDR1 SGHVS and CDR2 FNYEAQ. The V end was cut by 5 bases, the J end by 9 bases, with 8 bases between. The CDR3 DNA sequence: TGTGCCAGCAGCGGAAGTATTGAGCAGTTCTTC. As protein: CASSGSIEQFF. Supplemented by reference TRBV7-6 and TRBJ2-1, the full variable domain reads GAGVSQSPRYKVTKRGQDVALRCDPISGHVSLYWYRQALGQGPEFLTYFNYEAQQDKSGLPNDRFSAERPEGSISTLTIQRTEQRDSAMYRCASSGSIEQFFGPGTRLTVL.

About this clonotype itself: A read error is possible here, since a much larger clone lies one base away. Written as DNA, the CDR3 is TGCGCCAGCAGCTTAGAGAACACCGGGGAGATGTTTTTT. This gives the protein CASSLENTGEMFF. The chain uses TRBV5-1 and TRBJ2-2, with D tentatively TRBD2 (5 bases). This CDR3 region has 13 residues. Germline CDR1 is SGHRS and CDR2 is YFSETQ.

The chain carries TRBV6-5 and TRBJ2-5, with 8 nucleotides matching TRBD2. The CDR3 has 14 amino acids. Germline assignment: CDR1 MNHEY and CDR2 SVGAGI. The trim removed 6 bases at V and 5 bases at J, leaving 8 bases unmatched. CDR3 residues: CASRSGLARETQYF. CDR3 in DNA: TGTGCCAGCAGGTCTGGACTAGCCCGGGAGACCCAGTACTTC.

As DNA, the CDR3 is TGCGCCAGCAGCGCGGGACAGATCACCGGGGAGCTGTTTTTT. Translating it yields CASSAGQITGELFF. The chain joins TRBV5-1 to TRBJ2-2, with D possibly matching TRBD1 (7 bases). Trimming took off 4 bases at V and 4 bases at J, with 11 bases between the two ends. The CDR3 has 14 amino acids. Germline V gene data show CDR1 as SGHRS and CDR2 as YFSETQ.

This chain's CDR3 is CASGSSITGELFF. The CDR3 nucleotides read TGTGCCAGCGGCTCTTCTATCACCGGGGAGCTGTTTTTT. The chain links TRBV7-3 to TRBJ2-2; D remains unclear. The CDR3 extends over 13 amino acids. CDR1 is SGHTA, CDR2 FQGTGA, per germline. Trimming stripped 8 bases from V and 4 bases from J, with 11 bases between.

This clonotype showed up just a few times. The chain joins TRBV2 to TRBJ2-3, with TRBD1 identical over 8 bases. V lost 6 bases, J lost 6 bases, and 8 bases stayed unmatched. This CDR3 is built from 14 residues. Germline loops: CDR1 SNHLY, CDR2 FYNNEI. This CDR3 is CASRGQVRMDTQYF. In nucleotides, the CDR3 is TGTGCCAGCAGGGGACAGGTTAGGATGGATACGCAGTATTTT.

This clonotype was observed at least ten times. V and J are TRBV2 and TRBJ2-4; D unresolved. The V and J ends lost 2 bases and 0 bases respectively, with 14 bases between them. Germline CDR1 SNHLY, CDR2 FYNNEI. The CDR3 is 17 amino acids. CDR3 region: CASSETAIGLAKNIQYF. CDR3 nucleotides: TGTGCCAGCAGTGAAACGGCAATTGGGCTAGCCAAAAACATTCAGTACTTC.

The rearrangement joins TRBV9 to TRBJ2-1, with a tentative D call TRBD2 (5 bases). CDR1 SGDLS and CDR2 YYNGEE come from the germline V gene. The CDR3 spans 13 residues. Trimming took off 4 bases at V and 8 bases at J, with 13 bases between the two ends. The CDR3 region has the DNA TGTGCCAGCAGCTCGACCGGGGTTTATGAGCAGTTCTTC. Amino acids: CASSSTGVYEQFF.

The rearrangement links TRBV10-3 to TRBJ2-5; weak D call: TRBD1 (5 bases). Germline CDR1 is ENHRY and CDR2 is SYGVKD. V gave up 4 bases and J gave up 0 bases, with 9 bases separating them. The CDR3 consists of 14 residues. The CDR3 nucleotides read TGTGCCATCAGTGCAGGGCAGCACCAAGAGACCCAGTACTTC. This sequence encodes CAISAGQHQETQYF.

The rearrangement links TRBV5-1 to TRBJ2-1; possibly TRBD1 for D (5 bases). CDR1 is SGHRS and CDR2 is YFSETQ in the germline V gene. The CDR3 covers 16 residues. Trimming shortened V by 0 bases and J by 6 bases, and 16 bases separated the two germline ends. The DNA of the CDR3 is TGCGCCAGCAGCTTGGTTTGGCAGGGTGGTTTCAATGAGCAGTTCTTC. The encoded protein is CASSLVWQGGFNEQFF.